These T cell receptor beta chains were read from a single sample in a study of vaccination and CD4 T cells after COVID-19. No cognate antigen is known for these TCRs. TCRdb itself ran the PCR reads through MiXCR, one entry per CDR3 protein. The table shows 9,500 to 15,000 distinct CDR3 sequences, with about 37% occurring only once. The sample was cultured CD4+ T cells from blood. These receptors were taken from a human donor with COVID-19. The CDR3 runs from the conserved cysteine through the conserved F or W. Each record gives: clone size, J gene, V gene, D gene, CDR3 protein, CDR3 DNA. A D gene is named only where the DNA matches it firmly. Not every row has a clone size; where given, it reads once, few, many or a size class.

clone size: .; J gene: TRBJ1-4; V gene: TRBV7-2; D gene: TRBD1; CDR3 protein: CASSPDRGNEKLFF; CDR3 DNA: TGTGCCAGCAGTCCAGACAGGGGGAATGAAAAACTGTTTTTT
clone size: few; J gene: TRBJ2-2; V gene: TRBV24-1; D gene: TRBD1; CDR3 protein: CATRGQGVTGELFF; CDR3 DNA: TGTGCCACCAGGGGACAGGGTGTCACCGGGGAGCTGTTTTTT
clone size: .; J gene: TRBJ1-1; V gene: TRBV29-1; D gene: .; CDR3 protein: CSVHPGTNTEAFF; CDR3 DNA: TGCAGCGTGCACCCGGGCACGAACACTGAAGCTTTCTTT
clone size: few; J gene: TRBJ2-7; V gene: TRBV19; D gene: TRBD1; CDR3 protein: CASSPTGGFTYEQYF; CDR3 DNA: TGTGCCAGTAGTCCGACAGGGGGCTTTACCTACGAGCAGTACTTC
clone size: few; J gene: TRBJ1-2; V gene: TRBV20-1; D gene: TRBD1; CDR3 protein: CSARDPDRGNYGYTF; CDR3 DNA: TGCAGTGCTAGAGATCCGGACAGGGGGAACTATGGCTACACCTTC
clone size: .; J gene: TRBJ1-1; V gene: TRBV5-4; D gene: .; CDR3 protein: CASSEISRVNTEAFF; CDR3 DNA: TGTGCCAGCAGCGAGATCTCCAGGGTTAACACTGAAGCTTTCTTT
clone size: .; J gene: TRBJ1-1; V gene: TRBV9; D gene: .; CDR3 protein: CASSGRQGEAFF; CDR3 DNA: TGTGCCAGCAGCGGGCGGCAGGGTGAAGCTTTCTTT
clone size: .; J gene: TRBJ1-1; V gene: TRBV28; D gene: TRBD1; CDR3 protein: CASRNRDRVLGTEAFF; CDR3 DNA: TGTGCCAGCAGAAACCGGGACAGGGTTTTGGGCACTGAAGCTTTCTTT
clone size: .; J gene: TRBJ1-1; V gene: TRBV5-4; D gene: .; CDR3 protein: CASSLDGGVSNTEAFF; CDR3 DNA: TGTGCCAGCAGCTTGGACGGAGGGGTATCGAACACTGAAGCTTTCTTT
clone size: few; J gene: TRBJ1-6; V gene: TRBV7-2; D gene: .; CDR3 protein: CASSPLSGATRSSPLHF; CDR3 DNA: TGTGCCAGCAGCCCCCTTTCGGGGGCTACCAGGAGCTCACCCCTCCACTTT
clone size: few; J gene: TRBJ2-6; V gene: TRBV20-1; D gene: .; CDR3 protein: CSARVSGANVLTF; CDR3 DNA: TGCAGTGCTAGAGTATCTGGGGCCAACGTCCTGACTTTC
clone size: .; J gene: TRBJ1-3; V gene: TRBV7-6; D gene: .; CDR3 protein: CASSPAGRPSGNTIYF; CDR3 DNA: TGTGCCAGCAGCCCCGCGGGCCGACCCTCTGGAAACACCATATATTTT
clone size: .; J gene: TRBJ2-7; V gene: TRBV12-3/TRBV12-4; D gene: .; CDR3 protein: CASSLGQRYEQYF; CDR3 DNA: TGTGCCAGCAGTTTAGGGCAGCGCTACGAGCAGTACTTC
clone size: .; J gene: TRBJ1-2; V gene: TRBV18; D gene: .; CDR3 protein: CASSPGATGPGYTF; CDR3 DNA: TGTGCCAGCTCACCTGGGGCCACAGGTCCGGGCTACACCTTC
clone size: .; J gene: TRBJ1-1; V gene: TRBV2; D gene: TRBD1; CDR3 protein: CASSDGDRGRGTEAFF; CDR3 DNA: TGTGCCAGCAGTGACGGGGACAGGGGACGAGGTACTGAAGCTTTCTTT
clone size: .; J gene: TRBJ2-1; V gene: TRBV20-1; D gene: TRBD1; CDR3 protein: CSASRDSIYNEQFF; CDR3 DNA: TGCAGTGCCAGCCGGGACAGCATATACAATGAGCAGTTCTTC
clone size: few; J gene: TRBJ2-3; V gene: TRBV20-1; D gene: TRBD2; CDR3 protein: CSAISGSPTDTQYF; CDR3 DNA: TGCAGTGCCATTAGCGGGTCACCCACAGATACGCAGTATTTT
clone size: .; J gene: TRBJ1-5; V gene: TRBV30; D gene: .; CDR3 protein: CAWSGGVGQPQHF; CDR3 DNA: TGTGCCTGGAGTGGGGGGGTTGGTCAGCCCCAGCATTTT
clone size: .; J gene: TRBJ2-1; V gene: TRBV7-9; D gene: .; CDR3 protein: CASNAHLGQFF; CDR3 DNA: TGTGCCAGCAACGCCCATCTAGGGCAGTTCTTC
clone size: .; J gene: TRBJ2-1; V gene: TRBV6-7; D gene: TRBD1; CDR3 protein: CASREGFRGHHSGNYNEQFF; CDR3 DNA: TGTGCCAGCAGGGAGGGCTTCAGGGGGCATCACTCAGGGAATTACAATGAGCAGTTCTTC
clone size: medium-sized; J gene: TRBJ1-1; V gene: TRBV7-9; D gene: .; CDR3 protein: CASSRGSNWGTEAFF; CDR3 DNA: TGTGCCAGCAGCCGAGGGTCAAATTGGGGCACTGAAGCTTTCTTT
clone size: few; J gene: TRBJ2-7; V gene: TRBV21-1; D gene: .; CDR3 protein: CASSNYRSSYEQYF; CDR3 DNA: TGTGCCAGCAGCAACTACCGGAGCTCCTACGAGCAGTACTTC
clone size: .; J gene: TRBJ2-7; V gene: TRBV7-2; D gene: TRBD2; CDR3 protein: CASSLVTSGANYEQYF; CDR3 DNA: TGTGCCAGCAGCTTAGTGACTAGCGGGGCCAACTACGAGCAGTACTTC
clone size: few; J gene: TRBJ2-5; V gene: TRBV12-3/TRBV12-4; D gene: .; CDR3 protein: CASSRAGAQETQYF; CDR3 DNA: TGTGCCAGCAGTCGCGCGGGTGCCCAAGAGACCCAGTACTTC
clone size: .; J gene: TRBJ2-2; V gene: TRBV6-1; D gene: TRBD2; CDR3 protein: CASTGGVETGELFF; CDR3 DNA: TGTGCCAGTACCGGGGGGGTGGAAACCGGGGAGCTGTTTTTT
clone size: few; J gene: TRBJ1-1; V gene: TRBV20-1; D gene: .; CDR3 protein: CSASTTGISLAAFF; CDR3 DNA: TGCAGTGCTAGTACTACAGGGATCTCGTTAGCAGCTTTCTTT
clone size: .; J gene: TRBJ2-3; V gene: TRBV9; D gene: .; CDR3 protein: CASSGWVAARGTDTQYF; CDR3 DNA: TGTGCCAGCAGCGGATGGGTGGCGGCCCGGGGCACAGATACGCAGTATTTT
clone size: .; J gene: TRBJ1-6; V gene: TRBV4-1; D gene: .; CDR3 protein: CASSQDLDRSSYNSPLHF; CDR3 DNA: TGCGCCAGCAGCCAAGATCTTGACCGAAGCTCCTATAATTCACCCCTCCACTTT
clone size: once; J gene: TRBJ1-2; V gene: TRBV6-4; D gene: .; CDR3 protein: CASSGGSGYGYAF; CDR3 DNA: TGTGCCAGCAGTGGAGGTTCAGGGTATGGCTACGCCTTC
clone size: few; J gene: TRBJ2-5; V gene: TRBV7-9; D gene: .; CDR3 protein: CASSTTGEGETQYF; CDR3 DNA: TGTGCCAGCAGCACGACAGGGGAGGGAGAGACCCAGTACTTC
clone size: .; J gene: TRBJ1-2; V gene: TRBV20-1; D gene: .; CDR3 protein: CSARSSDYGYTF; CDR3 DNA: TGCAGTGCTAGGTCTTCCGACTATGGCTACACCTTC
clone size: .; J gene: TRBJ1-2; V gene: TRBV19; D gene: TRBD1; CDR3 protein: CASSIAGTGGYGYTF; CDR3 DNA: TGTGCCAGTAGTATAGCCGGAACAGGGGGCTATGGCTACACCTTC
clone size: few; J gene: TRBJ1-6; V gene: TRBV7-2; D gene: .; CDR3 protein: CASSLDARTENSPLHF; CDR3 DNA: TGTGCCAGCAGCTTAGACGCCAGGACGGAGAATTCACCCCTCCACTTT
clone size: .; J gene: TRBJ2-2; V gene: TRBV27; D gene: TRBD2; CDR3 protein: CASSLSPIRTSGGFTGELFF; CDR3 DNA: TGTGCCAGCAGTTTATCTCCGATCAGGACTAGCGGGGGGTTCACCGGGGAGCTGTTTTTT
clone size: few; J gene: TRBJ2-5; V gene: TRBV27; D gene: TRBD2; CDR3 protein: CASRGLAGKETQYF; CDR3 DNA: TGTGCCAGCAGAGGACTAGCGGGGAAAGAGACCCAGTACTTC
clone size: .; J gene: TRBJ1-2; V gene: TRBV6-1; D gene: .; CDR3 protein: CASSGSGRDYGYTF; CDR3 DNA: TGTGCCAGCAGTGGTTCTGGGAGGGACTATGGCTACACCTTC
clone size: .; J gene: TRBJ2-1; V gene: TRBV5-1; D gene: .; CDR3 protein: CASSGQGTSGRPQYNEQFF; CDR3 DNA: TGCGCCAGCAGCGGACAGGGTACTAGCGGGCGGCCGCAATACAATGAGCAGTTCTTC
clone size: .; J gene: TRBJ1-4; V gene: TRBV20-1; D gene: TRBD1; CDR3 protein: CSAKGQTSTNEKLFF; CDR3 DNA: TGCAGTGCCAAGGGACAGACCTCAACTAATGAAAAACTGTTTTTT